The source of this T cell receptor (beta chain) is a study of breast tumors, draining lymph nodes, adjacent tissues. Study-wide results and limits: The data were judged consistent with most tumor T cells coming from lymph node and expanding in tumor. Tumor TCR diversity was below lymph nodes but above nontumor tissue.

TCRdb re-derived calls from the multiplex PCR reads in MiXCR, one entry per CDR3 protein. This table has around 130,000 distinct CDR3 sequences, 21% appearing once. Notes on this clonotype: What it binds is unknown. This may come from a read error, since a much larger clone is one base off. This likely comes from a read error, as the CDR3 has no conserved phenylalanine or tryptophan at its end.

The germline CDR1 and CDR2 sequences are SGHRS and YFSETQ. This CDR3 contains 16 residues. The V end was cut by 0 bases, the J end by 8 bases, with 17 bases between. The lymph nodes were axillary draining lymph nodes from breast cancer patients. This clonotype was obtained from a female donor with breast cancer. Some clones in this sample may be carry-over from other donors' samples. This chain uses TRBV5-1 with TRBJ1-4, with D possibly TRBD1 on 5 matching bases. The sequenced sample consisted of axillary lymph node tissue. CDR3 bases: TGCGCCAGCAGCTTGGGTACCGGGACGGAATCCGAAAAACTGTTTCTT. It translates to CASSLGTGTESEKLFL.